This T cell receptor (beta chain) came from a study of CD8 T cells in Susac syndrome. Whole-study findings and limits: The study's TCR sequencing and HLA analysis drew on a certain number of individuals. That number was acknowledged as relatively small.

In regard to this clonotype: The antigen is unknown.

Reverse transcription used roughly 0.45 to 1 ug RNA and random hexamers. Across 54 Vbeta and 13 Jbeta, immunoSEQ multiplex PCR amplified TCR beta CDR3. MiXCR was run by TCRdb on the immunoSEQ multiplex PCR reads, yielding one entry per CDR3 protein. The sample carries approximately 130,000 distinct CDR3 sequences, 94% recorded once. The individuals used as controls were healthy donors who had been matched for both age and sex. TEMRA cells were FACS-enriched, while CD8+ and CD4+ T cells were negatively isolated. Trimming cost V 2 bases and J 2 bases, with 15 bases left between them. CDR1 is KGHSH, CDR2 LQKENI, per germline. CDR3 length: 17 residues.

Sequenced material: CD4+ T cells from PBMCs. This chain connects TRBV18 to TRBJ1-4; D not resolved. This receptor was identified in a human donor in good health. The CDR3 region is CASSPTTFSATNEKLFF. CDR3 DNA sequence: TGTGCCAGCTCACCAACTACCTTTTCTGCGACTAATGAAAAACTGTTTTTT.